The 18 T cell receptor beta chains below come from one sample, sequenced in a study of early T cells in non-severe SARS-CoV-2 infection. From the 5' RACE reads, TCRdb called clonotypes with MiXCR, one entry per CDR3 protein. The table has fewer than 85,000 distinct CDR3 sequences, approximately 15% seen once. The sample in question was whole blood, obtained at baseline. All receptors come from an adult who was a healthcare worker with PCR-confirmed SARS-CoV-2 infection or an uninfected control (not recorded which).

The chain is built from TRBV7-2 and TRBJ2-1, with 14 bases matching TRBD2. CDR3 size: 17 residues. J lost 8 bases, V lost 6 bases, and 12 bases had no gene match. The germline gives CDR1 SGHTA, CDR2 FQGNSA. CDR3: CASSPRLAGGPLDEQFF. In DNA, the CDR3 is TGTGCCAGCAGTCCTCGACTAGCGGGAGGGCCCCTAGATGAGCAGTTCTTC. The full variable domain, its missing parts supplied by reference TRBV7-2 and TRBJ2-1, is GAGVSQSPSNKVTEKGKDVELRCDPISGHTALYWYRQSLGQGLEFLIYFQGNSAPDKSGLPSDRFSAERTGGSVSTLTIQRTQQEDSAVYLCASSPRLAGGPLDEQFFGPGTRLTVL.

The V gene is TRBV5-6, the J gene TRBJ2-7; 10 nucleotides line up with TRBD2. The germline gives CDR1 SGHDT, CDR2 YYEEEE. V lost 7 bases to trimming and J lost 1 base; unmatched junction nucleotides: 5. The CDR3 is 14 amino acids. This chain's CDR3 is CASASGSASYEQYF. The CDR3 DNA sequence: TGTGCCAGCGCTAGCGGGAGCGCATCCTACGAGCAGTACTTC.

This clonotype has only a few counts. This chain connects TRBV28 to TRBJ1-1; 7 bases align to TRBD1. With V trimmed by 3 bases and J by 1 base, 5 bases remained unmatched. Per the germline V gene, CDR1 is MDHEN and CDR2 is SYDVKM. The CDR3 contains 15 residues. In DNA form, the CDR3 reads TGTGCCAGCAGTTTGGGAGGGACAGAGAACACTGAAGCTTTCTTT. Translation: CASSLGGTENTEAFF.

This clonotype was picked up a small number of times. The V call is TRBV30, the J call TRBJ1-2; no clear D. V lost 4 bases, J lost 5 bases, and 5 bases lay in between. This CDR3 comprises 10 residues. Per the germline V gene, CDR1 is GTSNPN and CDR2 is SVGIG (reference sequence). The CDR3 DNA follows: TGTGCCTGGAAAAATTATGGCTACACCTTC. As protein: CAWKNYGYTF.

This clonotype came up a few times. This chain links TRBV15 with TRBJ2-5; D ambiguous. CDR1 and CDR2 from the germline V gene are LNHNV and YYDKDF (reference sequence). This CDR3 is built from 15 residues. The V end lost 4 bases, the J end lost 2 bases, and 14 bases lay between the germline ends. Here the CDR3 DNA reads TGTGCCACCAGCACCGGGTGGGCCGAACAAGAGACCCAGTACTTC. This sequence encodes CATSTGWAEQETQYF.

This clonotype was recorded many times. The V call is TRBV7-3, the J call TRBJ2-5, with no clear D. Trimming removed 5 bases from V and 5 bases from J, with 12 bases in between. The CDR3 covers 13 residues. Germline lookup yields CDR1 SGHTA and CDR2 FQGTGA. The CDR3 protein is CASSLDQMETQYF. CDR3 DNA sequence: TGTGCCAGCAGCCTGGACCAGATGGAGACCCAGTACTTC.

V and J are TRBV4-1 and TRBJ1-5; 7 bases match TRBD1. CDR1 is MGHRA, CDR2 YSYEKL, per germline. The CDR3 is 16 residues long. The trim removed 1 base at V and 4 bases at J, leaving 7 bases unmatched. CDR3 amino acids: CASSQGTAGGNQPQHF. The CDR3 DNA follows: TGCGCCAGCAGCCAAGGTACGGCAGGGGGGAATCAGCCCCAGCATTTT.

This clonotype was picked up a small number of times. V gene TRBV15 combines with J gene TRBJ2-1, with TRBD2 matching over 7 bases. Germline trimming cut 3 bases from V and 10 bases from J; bases unmatched to any gene: 15. The CDR3 is made up of 16 amino acids. CDR1 is LNHNV, CDR2 YYDKDF, per germline (reference sequence). Here the CDR3 reads CATSRASGNSPLEQFF. In nucleotides, the CDR3 is TGTGCCACCAGCAGGGCAAGCGGGAATAGTCCTTTGGAGCAGTTCTTC.

This clonotype has a count of ten or more. The V call is TRBV27, the J call TRBJ1-2; maybe TRBD1 (6 bases). This CDR3 contains 12 residues. CDR1 is MNHEY and CDR2 is SMNVEV in the germline V gene (reference sequence). Trimming removed 4 bases at V and 7 bases at J, with 10 bases between. The chain's CDR3 is CASSSGDSGYTF. DNA for the CDR3: TGTGCCAGCAGTTCAGGGGATTCTGGCTACACCTTC.

V gene TRBV7-9 combines with J gene TRBJ2-7, with 7 bases that match TRBD1. Germline V gives CDR1 SEHNR, CDR2 FQNEAQ (reference sequence). The V gene end was trimmed by 4 bases and the J gene end by 0 bases; junction bases not matched to a gene: 3. This CDR3 contains 14 residues. The CDR3 DNA follows: TGTGCCAGCAGCTCGACAGGGCGCTCCTACGAGCAGTACTTC. Translating gives CASSSTGRSYEQYF.

The sample holds a few counts of this clonotype. The rearrangement joins TRBV5-6 to TRBJ2-2, with D maybe TRBD2 (5 bases). Germline V gene lookup returns CDR1 SGHDT and CDR2 YYEEEE. CDR3 length equals 16 residues. V was pared by 0 bases and J by 0 bases, with 9 bases between. The chain's CDR3 is CASSLAGDPNTGELFF. The CDR3 bases are TGTGCCAGCAGCTTGGCCGGGGATCCGAACACCGGGGAGCTGTTTTTT.

The chain employs TRBV18 and TRBJ1-1; D gene ambiguous. The V end was cut by 2 bases, the J end by 4 bases, with 11 bases between. CDR1 and CDR2 (germline): KGHSH, LQKENI. There are 14 residues in the CDR3. For the CDR3, the DNA is TGTGCCAGCTCACCAGAGACAACGGGCACTGAAGCTTTCTTT. This encodes CASSPETTGTEAFF.

The chain recombines TRBV19 with TRBJ2-1, with 14 bases identical to TRBD2. Trimming at V came to 6 bases and at J to 8 bases, leaving 6 bases not matched to a gene. The CDR3 loop spans 15 amino acids. Germline loops: CDR1 LNHDA, CDR2 SQIVND (reference sequence). CDR3 sequence: CASRGLAGDMDEQFF. CDR3 nucleotide sequence: TGTGCCAGTAGGGGACTAGCGGGAGATATGGATGAGCAGTTCTTC.

This clonotype was seen more than once but under ten times. The CDR3 DNA reads TGCGCCAGCAGCCCCCTCGGTTTCACTGAAGCTTTCTTT. This translates into CASSPLGFTEAFF. The chain has TRBV10-2 and TRBJ1-1; D gene uncertain. Trimming took 6 bases from V and 4 from J, leaving 12 bases between them. The CDR3 totals 13 residues. CDR1 and CDR2 from the germline V gene are WSHSY and SAAADI.

This clonotype was detected only once. The chain has TRBV20-1 and TRBJ2-5; possibly TRBD1 for D (5 bases). The length of the CDR3 is 12 residues. V was pared by 6 bases and J by 5 bases, with 13 bases between. Germline CDR1 is DFQATT and CDR2 is SNEGSKA (reference sequence). CDR3 sequence (DNA): TGCAGTGCCCCGACAGAGCAGGAGACCCAGTACTTC. Amino acids: CSAPTEQETQYF.

This clonotype has at least ten counts. V usage is TRBV20-1 and J usage is TRBJ2-7, with D possibly being TRBD2 (5 bases). With 6 bases removed from V and 2 bases from J, the gap between germline ends came to 14 bases. This CDR3 contains 13 residues. CDR1 is DFQATT and CDR2 is SNEGSKA in the germline V gene (reference sequence). CDR3 nucleotide sequence: TGCAGTGCGCACTACTCCGGGACCTACGAGCAGTACTTC. Translated, it gives CSAHYSGTYEQYF.

This clonotype has only a few counts. CDR3 region: CASSPTRLAGRLDEQFF. As DNA, the CDR3 is TGTGCCAGCAGTCCAACACGACTAGCGGGTCGGCTGGATGAGCAGTTCTTC. This chain uses TRBV12-3 or TRBV12-4 with TRBJ2-1; TRBD2 aligns across 10 bases. CDR3 length: 17 residues. Unmatched junction bases numbered 15, after V lost 5 bases and J lost 8 bases.

This clonotype showed up many times. This chain links TRBV5-1 with TRBJ2-7, with 9 bases identical to TRBD1. With 4 bases clipped from V and 0 bases from J, the junction kept 14 bases outside the gene matches. The CDR3 runs to 18 residues. The germline V gene encodes CDR1 SGHRS and CDR2 YFSETQ. CDR3 amino acids: CASSTVPGQGPRSYEQYF. DNA of the CDR3: TGCGCCAGCAGCACAGTCCCGGGACAGGGCCCCCGCTCCTACGAGCAGTACTTC. Full variable domain (remainder filled in from reference TRBV5-1 and TRBJ2-7): KAGVTQTPRYLIKTRGQQVTLSCSPISGHRSVSWYQQTPGQGLQFLFEYFSETQRNKGNFPGRFSGRQFSNSRSEMNVSTLELGDSALYLCASSTVPGQGPRSYEQYFGPGTRLTVT.